This T cell receptor beta chain was obtained from a study of T cell clonotyping in hematopoietic cell transplantation. Study outcomes and limitations: After transplant, recipient diversity fell while pathologically expanded clonotypes grew through day 180. No sorting was done, leaving CD4 and CD8 contributions mixed. Few recipient clonotypes overlapped donors; over 95% were de novo at given depth.

Sequencing used immunoSEQ multiplex PCR; TCRdb keeps in-frame clones, though not all of them. Counted here are roughly 40,000 clones, around 94% occurring once; the ten biggest clones make up approximately 0.8%. Concerning this clone itself: Its cognate antigen is unknown.

The source is a woman aged 45-65 years in good health. Some clones in this sample may be carry-over from other donors' samples. Material for sequencing was peripheral blood mononuclear cells.

The DNA of the CDR3 is TGTGCCAGCAGGTACAGGGACCAGCCCCAGCATTTT. It codes for CASRYRDQPQHF. The chain recombines TRBV27 with TRBJ1-5, with a possible D match to TRBD1 (6 bases). This CDR3 is built from 12 residues. Germline V gene data show CDR1 as MNHEY and CDR2 as SMNVEV (reference sequence). Trimming took 6 bases from V and 7 from J, leaving 10 bases between them.